The 20 T cell receptor beta chains below were found in one sample sequenced in a study of metastatic and nonmetastatic thyroid tumors. Using MiXCR, TCRdb reanalyzed the PCR reads. The sample shows roughly 38,000 clones, about 12% of them seen only once. Ahead of thyroid surgery, no patient had received treatment of any kind. Sequencing input: blood. These receptors all come from a male donor with papillary thyroid cancer or a benign thyroid nodule (not recorded which). Some clones in this sample may be carry-over from other donors' samples.

This clone was picked up many times. CDR3 sequence reads: CASSRQGNTEAFF. DNA of the CDR3: TGTGCCAGCAGCCGACAGGGGAACACTGAAGCTTTCTTT. The V gene is TRBV7-2, the J gene TRBJ1-1; 7 bases are a match to TRBD1. Trimming took 5 bases from V and 1 from J; bases not matched to a gene: 1. The CDR3 covers 13 residues. Germline CDR1 SGHTA, CDR2 FQGNSA.

Turning to this clone: One end of the junction is discordant with germline, which a read error may explain. The chain couples TRBV28 to TRBJ2-3, with no clear D. Germline CDR1 is MDHEN and CDR2 is SYDVKM. CDR3 size: 15 residues. CDR3 sequence: CASRAPSAPTYTQYF. In DNA, the CDR3 is TGTGCCAGCAGAGCTCCCAGCGCGCCGACGTATACTCAGTATTTT.

At least ten counts were recorded for this clone. V and J are TRBV19 and TRBJ1-5, with D possibly matching TRBD1 (6 bases). The CDR3 covers 15 residues. Germline V gene data show CDR1 as LNHDA and CDR2 as SQIVND (reference sequence). V shed 4 bases and J shed 6 bases, with 16 bases lying between them. The CDR3 loop is CASSSTPQGIQPQHF. CDR3 DNA sequence: TGTGCCAGTAGTAGCACACCACAGGGTATTCAGCCCCAGCATTTT.

This clone was counted ten times or more. This chain links TRBV28 with TRBJ2-1, with 9 nucleotides matching TRBD2. The CDR3 sequence is 15 residues long. The germline gives CDR1 MDHEN, CDR2 SYDVKM. V gave up 2 bases and J gave up 6 bases; unmatched junction bases: 5. The CDR3 spells CASSLPPTSGNEQFF. In DNA, the CDR3 is TGTGCCAGCAGTTTACCACCGACTAGCGGCAATGAGCAGTTCTTC.

This clone occurred a few times. The chain combines TRBV27 with TRBJ1-4, with TRBD1 identical over 9 bases. This CDR3 spans 17 amino acids. The germline gives CDR1 MNHEY, CDR2 SMNVEV (reference sequence). V lost 6 bases and J lost 4; bases outside the gene matches: 12. CDR3 bases: TGTGCCAGCAGCCTGGACAGGGGCAGCTTTCTTAATGAAAAACTGTTTTTT. Translating gives CASSLDRGSFLNEKLFF.

This clone turned up a few times. Possible read error: a much larger clone is one base away. The same CDR3 is also encoded by other DNA sequences in this sample. This CDR3 reads CAISVEGSTEAFF. DNA for the CDR3: TGTGCCATCAGTGTCGAAGGGAGCACTGAAGCTTTCTTT. The chain links TRBV10-3 to TRBJ1-1, with D unclear. V was trimmed by 4 bases and J by 4 bases, leaving 10 bases between them. The germline V gene encodes CDR1 ENHRY and CDR2 SYGVKD. The CDR3 runs to 13 residues.

This clone was recorded many times. The rearrangement links TRBV28 to TRBJ2-5, with D tentatively TRBD2 (6 bases). V lost 5 bases to trimming and J lost 3 bases, with 7 bases between them. The CDR3 contains 12 residues. Germline CDR1 and CDR2: MDHEN and SYDVKM. The CDR3 DNA follows: TGTGCCAGCAGTGCTAGCGAAGAGACCCAGTACTTC. This sequence encodes CASSASEETQYF.

This clone appeared many times. V usage is TRBV10-3 and J usage is TRBJ2-5, with unresolved D. This CDR3 spans 12 amino acids. The V and J ends lost 4 bases and 0 bases respectively, with 3 bases between them. Germline V CDR1 and CDR2: ENHRY, SYGVKD. CDR3 sequence reads: CAISGDQETQYF. Written as DNA, the CDR3 is TGTGCCATCAGTGGGGACCAAGAGACCCAGTACTTC.

Worth noting for this clone: One end of the junction varies from germline; a read error may be responsible. The V call is TRBV4-2, the J call TRBJ2-5, with D perhaps matching TRBD1 (6 bases). There are 14 residues in the CDR3. Germline values: CDR1 LGHNA, CDR2 YNFKEQ. This chain's CDR3 is CAGSQEGGLETQYF. The CDR3, as DNA: TGTGCCGGCAGCCAAGAAGGGGGTCTTGAGACCCAGTACTTC.

This clone was found many times. V gene TRBV15 combines with J gene TRBJ2-3; D gene unclear. The CDR3 has 15 residues. Trimming removed 6 bases at V and 4 bases at J, with 17 bases between. Looked up from germline, CDR1 is LNHNV and CDR2 is YYDKDF (reference sequence). DNA of the CDR3: TGTGCCACCAGGGCTAGGGTCGTGAACGCAGATACGCAGTATTTT. This translates into CATRARVVNADTQYF.

This clone was seen repeatedly, ten times or more. The chain recombines TRBV28 with TRBJ2-1; a weak D match, TRBD1 (6 bases). V lost 7 bases and J lost 2, with 21 bases in between. CDR3 length: 17 residues. CDR1 and CDR2 from the germline V gene are MDHEN and SYDVKM. CDR3 in amino acids: CASTTRLSRDTYNEQFF. CDR3 sequence (DNA): TGTGCCAGCACTACTCGACTGTCCCGGGACACCTACAATGAGCAGTTCTTC.

This clone was counted ten times or more. The rearrangement uses TRBV20-1 and TRBJ2-7, with a tentative D call TRBD2 (5 bases). V lost 7 bases and J lost 0, with 13 bases in between. The CDR3 sequence is 13 residues long. Germline CDR1 DFQATT, CDR2 SNEGSKA (reference sequence). The CDR3 coding sequence is TGCAGTGAAGAGGGAGCCCTCTCCTACGAGCAGTACTTC. Encoded protein: CSEEGALSYEQYF.

This chain uses TRBV4-3 with TRBJ1-3; the D is unclear. The V end lost 0 bases, the J end lost 0 bases, and 9 bases lay between the germline ends. Germline CDR1 is LGHNA and CDR2 is YSLEER. The CDR3 length is 16 residues. CDR3 region: CASSQDRWDSGNTIYF. CDR3 coding DNA: TGCGCCAGCAGCCAAGATCGTTGGGACTCTGGAAACACCATATATTTT.

As concerns this clone: Since the CDR3 does not end with the conserved phenylalanine or tryptophan, this likely comes from a read error. No DNA is shown, since the ends of the CDR3 on it are uncertain; the CDR3 is the one TCRdb lists. The rearrangement links TRBV7-8 to TRBJ2-4; the listed D gene, TRBD1, was not tested against the DNA. CDR1 is SGHVS and CDR2 is FQNEAQ in the germline V gene. The CDR3 has 11 residues if both end residues are counted. CDR3 sequence reads: CASSLAGRGTL.

This clone was counted ten times or more. The chain employs TRBV7-8 and TRBJ2-1; 9 bases align to TRBD2. Trimming took 4 bases from V and 7 from J; bases not matched to a gene: 11. There are 16 residues in the CDR3. From germline, CDR1 is SGHVS and CDR2 FQNEAQ. The CDR3 DNA follows: TGTGCCAGCAGCTGGGCCGGGACTAGCCTAAAAAATGAGCAGTTCTTC. This translates into CASSWAGTSLKNEQFF.

The CDR3 region is CASIVQVYEQYF. The CDR3 nucleotides read TGTGCCAGCATCGTACAGGTTTACGAGCAGTACTTC. This rearrangement joins TRBV28 to TRBJ2-7; D perhaps matches TRBD1 (5 bases). The CDR3 sequence is 12 residues long. The germline CDR1 and CDR2 sequences are MDHEN and SYDVKM. V was cut by 7 bases and J by 4 bases, with 11 bases left in between.

This clone was found many times. This chain uses TRBV7-2 with TRBJ1-5, with TRBD1 as a possible D gene (6 bases). This CDR3 region has 13 residues. V lost 5 bases and J 7 bases, leaving 12 bases between the germline ends. Germline lookup yields CDR1 SGHTA and CDR2 FQGNSA. This CDR3 reads CASSLTGQQPQHF. The CDR3 DNA is TGTGCCAGCAGCCTCACAGGGCAACAGCCCCAGCATTTT.

This clone was detected a few times. A much larger clone is a single base away; this may be a read error. The chain couples TRBV7-2 to TRBJ2-5; no firm D call. Deletions cut 3 bases from V and 5 bases from J, with 4 bases between. This CDR3 has 11 amino acids. From germline, CDR1 is SGHTA and CDR2 FQGNSA. The CDR3 region is CASSFWETQYF. The CDR3, as DNA: TGTGCCAGCAGCTTCTGGGAGACCCAGTACTTC.

The sample holds a few counts of this clone. J is TRBJ2-3 and V is TRBV5-1, with 12 bases lining up with TRBD1. This CDR3 is built from 18 residues. Germline V gives CDR1 SGHRS, CDR2 YFSETQ. V shed 4 bases and J 0 bases; nucleotides not matched to a gene: 9. CDR3 in amino acids: CASSLGTGGFFSTDTQYF. CDR3 nucleotide sequence: TGCGCCAGCAGCCTGGGGACAGGGGGCTTCTTTAGCACAGATACGCAGTATTTT.

This chain connects TRBV5-1 to TRBJ1-1; tentative D call: TRBD1 (6 bases). Germline-derived CDR1 and CDR2 are SGHRS and YFSETQ. V lost 0 bases and J lost 10, with 10 bases in between. This CDR3 comprises 12 residues. The CDR3 protein is CASSLGQGRAFF. The CDR3 nucleotides are TGCGCCAGCAGCTTGGGGCAGGGGAGAGCTTTCTTT.